Listed below are T cell receptor beta chains from one sample, sequenced in a study of shared T cell receptors in the human thymus. Profiling relied on immunoSEQ multiplex PCR, and the TCRdb table lists in-frame clones only, not all of them. This table has just under 550,000 clones, roughly 74% appearing once. These data also formed part of another study, on human thymus T cells.

The sequencing input was thymocytes. These receptors came from a boy under two years old with a congenital heart defect. Both conserved end residues are part of each CDR3. A D gene is named only where the DNA matches it firmly. Clone size is not always given. Where it is, it says once, few, many or a class for expanded clones.

j_call | v_call | clone_size | d_call | cdr3_nt | cdr3_aa
TRBJ1-3 | TRBV7-9 | NA | NA | TGTGCCAGCAGCCGATCGGGACATTCCTCTGGAAACACCATATATTTT | CASSRSGHSSGNTIYF
TRBJ2-1 | TRBV4-2 | few | NA | TGTGCCAGCAGCCAAGATCAAGAGATGAGTGGGCCCGGGCAGTTCTTC | CASSQDQEMSGPGQFF
TRBJ2-7 | TRBV9 | NA | NA | TGTGCCAGCAGCGTAGTCCCCACCTACGAGCAGTACTTC | CASSVVPTYEQYF
TRBJ1-5 | TRBV6-5 | once | NA | TGTGCCAGCAGGGGGCCTGCCTCCAATCAGCCCCAGCATTTT | CASRGPASNQPQHF
TRBJ2-2 | TRBV9 | once | NA | TGTGCCAGCAGCGAGGGGGTATGTAGGACCGGGGAGCTGTTTTTT | CASSEGVCRTGELFF
TRBJ2-3 | TRBV5-1 | NA | TRBD2 | TGCGCCAGCAGCTTGGAGGTGCGGGAGGCCCCTAGCACAGATACGCAGTATTTT | CASSLEVREAPSTDTQYF
TRBJ2-1 | TRBV7-6 | once | TRBD2 | TGTGCCAGCAGCTACAACGGTACTAGCGGGAGGACCAATAGCTCCTACAATGAGCAGTTCTTC | CASSYNGTSGRTNSSYNEQFF
TRBJ1-4 | TRBV5-4 | few | NA | TGTGCCAGCAGCTTGGCAGGGACTGCAACTAATGAAAAACTGTTTTTT | CASSLAGTATNEKLFF
TRBJ2-7 | TRBV27 | NA | NA | TGTGCCAGCAGTTTATCCCAGAAGGACTCCACGAAGGAGCAGTACTTC | CASSLSQKDSTKEQYF
TRBJ2-2 | TRBV5-6 | NA | NA | TGTGCCAGCAGCTTGTTCGAGGACAGAGCCGAGGACACCGGGGAGCTGTTTTTT | CASSLFEDRAEDTGELFF
TRBJ2-3 | TRBV2 | NA | NA | TGTGCCAGCAGTGAAGCGCTTCGGGGTAGCGCGTCGGACTGCACAGATACGCAGTATTTT | CASSEALRGSASDCTDTQYF
TRBJ2-7 | TRBV30 | NA | TRBD1 | TGTGCCTGGAGTGTACGCCCGTCCGGGACAGGGGGCTCTTACGAGCAGTACTTC | CAWSVRPSGTGGSYEQYF
TRBJ2-3 | TRBV9 | NA | NA | TGTGCCAGCAGCGAGGGGCCAGATACGCAGTATTTT | CASSEGPDTQYF
TRBJ1-2 | TRBV14 | NA | NA | TGTGCCAGCAGCCGCCGGGGGGGAGGCTATGGCTACACCTTC | CASSRRGGGYGYTF
TRBJ1-2 | TRBV5-8 | NA | TRBD1 | TGTGCCAGCAGTAGAGGGGGACAGGGGGCGCAAGGCTACACCTTC | CASSRGGQGAQGYTF
TRBJ2-7 | TRBV25-1 | NA | NA | TGTGCCAGCAGTGAATCGGGGTTTGGGCCATACGAGCAGTACTTC | CASSESGFGPYEQYF
TRBJ1-2 | TRBV13 | NA | TRBD1 | TGTGCCAGCAGCCAAGGACAGGGACCTTATGGCTACACCTTC | CASSQGQGPYGYTF
TRBJ1-5 | TRBV30 | NA | NA | TGTGCCTGGACGGAGGGGAGGGATCAGCCCCAGCATTTT | CAWTEGRDQPQHF
TRBJ2-1 | TRBV11-2 | NA | TRBD2 | TGTGCCAGCAGCTATCCAGCGGGAGTAATCGATGAGCAGTTCTTC | CASSYPAGVIDEQFF
TRBJ2-7 | TRBV28 | NA | NA | TGTGCCAGCAGTCTTCGAGTGACAGCCTACGAGCAGTACTTC | CASSLRVTAYEQYF
TRBJ2-1 | TRBV30 | NA | TRBD2 | TGTGCCTGGAGGCGGGGCGGGAGGGCTGGGAGGCAGTTCTTC | CAWRRGGRAGRQFF
TRBJ2-1 | TRBV11-3 | NA | TRBD2 | TGTGCCAGCAGCACCTCACTAGCGGGGCCGAAGGATGAGCAGTTCTTC | CASSTSLAGPKDEQFF
TRBJ2-7 | TRBV21-1 | NA | NA | TGTGCCAGCAGCTTCAAAGTAGCCAATCCGGTCTACGAGCAGTACTTC | CASSFKVANPVYEQYF
TRBJ2-2 | TRBV4-3 | NA | NA | TGCGCCAGCAGCCAAGAGGTCCGGCCCAGGGGATCGAACACCGGGGAGCTGTTTTTT | CASSQEVRPRGSNTGELFF
TRBJ2-3 | TRBV4-3 | NA | TRBD2 | TGCGCCAGCAGCCGTCAAGCGGGAGTTGAGGATACGCAGTATTTT | CASSRQAGVEDTQYF
TRBJ2-7 | TRBV30 | NA | TRBD2 | TGTGCCTGGACCCTAAGAGGGGCGGGAGGGCCGGGGAGCGAGCAGTACTTC | CAWTLRGAGGPGSEQYF
TRBJ2-7 | TRBV4-3 | NA | NA | TGCGCCAGCAGCCAAGTATTCGGCACGGAGACCTACGAGCAGTACTTC | CASSQVFGTETYEQYF
TRBJ2-1 | TRBV5-1 | NA | TRBD2 | TGCGCCAGCAGCTCCCTTAAGGGACTAGCGGGATCAAGTCGGGATGAGCAGTTCTTC | CASSSLKGLAGSSRDEQFF
TRBJ2-7 | TRBV5-6 | NA | TRBD1 | TGTGCCAGCGAGACGGTCGGGACAGGGGCATTCTACGAGCAGTACTTC | CASETVGTGAFYEQYF
TRBJ2-7 | TRBV5-1 | NA | TRBD1 | TGCGCCAGCAGCCCGGAGGCAGGGGGTTACGAGCAGTACTTC | CASSPEAGGYEQYF
TRBJ2-7 | TRBV5-6 | NA | NA | TGTGCCAGCAGCTTGGAGCTCTACGAGCAGTACTTC | CASSLELYEQYF
TRBJ2-7 | TRBV6-4 | NA | TRBD1 | TGTGCCAGCAGTGAAAAGGGACACGGACAGGGAGTGGGTGCCTACGAGCAGTACTTC | CASSEKGHGQGVGAYEQYF
TRBJ2-2 | TRBV30 | NA | TRBD2 | TGTGCCTGGAGTGTACGGGGGGGAGTCGGGGAGCTGTTTTTT | CAWSVRGGVGELFF
TRBJ2-5 | TRBV28 | NA | TRBD2 | TGTGCCAGCAGTTTACAGCGGGAGGGGCCGGGGGGAGATGAGACCCAGTACTTC | CASSLQREGPGGDETQYF
TRBJ2-5 | TRBV7-2 | NA | NA | TGTGCCAGCAGCTTAGGGCGGGCCCCTCAAGAGACCCAGTACTTC | CASSLGRAPQETQYF
TRBJ1-2 | TRBV14 | few | NA | TGTGCCAGCAGCCAAGATCGCGAAGGGGGTAACTATGGCTACACCTTC | CASSQDREGGNYGYTF
TRBJ2-1 | TRBV25-1 | NA | TRBD1 | TGTGCCAGCAGTGAATCAGTTGGCAGGGGGCAAACGGGGGAGCAGTTCTTC | CASSESVGRGQTGEQFF
TRBJ1-4 | TRBV5-4 | NA | TRBD1 | TGTGCCAGCAGCTTGGAACAGGGGGGTGAAAAACTGTTTTTT | CASSLEQGGEKLFF
TRBJ1-5 | TRBV28 | NA | NA | TGTGCCAGCAGTAATGCCCAAGGGAGGCGCAGTCAGCCCCAGCATTTT | CASSNAQGRRSQPQHF
TRBJ2-7 | TRBV6-5 | once | NA | TGTGCCAGCAGTTACGGGGCTACGGGTGAGCAGTACTTC | CASSYGATGEQYF
TRBJ1-1 | TRBV4-3 | NA | NA | TGCGCCAGCAGCCATTCAGAGAACACTGAAGCTTTCTTT | CASSHSENTEAFF
TRBJ1-1 | TRBV2 | once | TRBD1 | TGTGCCAGCAGTATGGACAGGACAGAGGCTGAAGCTTTCTTT | CASSMDRTEAEAFF
TRBJ2-4 | TRBV2 | NA | TRBD2 | TGTGCCAGCAGTGGGGGCGGACTAGCGGGAGGCCCCCCGGTGATTCAGTACTTC | CASSGGGLAGGPPVIQYF
TRBJ1-5 | TRBV6-6 | NA | NA | TGTGCCAGCAGTCCCCCCGTGCGCGGGGGCAATCAGCCCCAGCATTTT | CASSPPVRGGNQPQHF
TRBJ2-5 | TRBV30 | NA | NA | TGTGCCTGGAATAGCTACCAAGAGACCCAGTACTTC | CAWNSYQETQYF
TRBJ2-7 | TRBV10-2 | NA | NA | TGCGCCAGCAGTGTCGGAGGGAATGTGAACGAGCAGTACTTC | CASSVGGNVNEQYF
TRBJ1-2 | TRBV28 | NA | TRBD1 | TGTGCCAGCAGTCTCAGGGGGCTAGGCTATGGCTACACCTTC | CASSLRGLGYGYTF
TRBJ1-1 | TRBV12-5 | NA | NA | TGTGCTAGTGGTTTACCGGGTCCGAACACTGAAGCTTTCTTT | CASGLPGPNTEAFF
TRBJ2-1 | TRBV6-5 | NA | NA | TGTGCCAGCAGTTACAAGCTAGACTCCTACAATGAGCAGTTCTTC | CASSYKLDSYNEQFF
TRBJ1-2 | TRBV18 | NA | NA | TGTGCCAGCTCACCTCCGGACAGCCCTAACTATGGCTACACCTTC | CASSPPDSPNYGYTF
TRBJ1-5 | TRBV5-5 | NA | NA | TGTGCCAGCAGCTTTGGGGGGAGGACTAGCAATCAGCCCCAGCATTTT | CASSFGGRTSNQPQHF
TRBJ2-6 | TRBV29-1 | NA | TRBD1 | TGCAGCGTTGGGGACAGGGAGGAAGGGGCCAACGTCCTGACTTTC | CSVGDREEGANVLTF